The clone carrying this T cell receptor (beta chain) was found a few times. The data were obtained in a study of low-dose radiotherapy and immunotherapy resistance in tumors. Study at large: Per fraction, Cohort 1 was given 0.5 Gy every 2 weeks, for a total of 6.5 Gy. The 200 mg/m2 dose of intravenous cyclophosphamide was given every two weeks, one day before radiation and immunotherapy. Aspirin 300 mg was given orally each day for four cycles from cycle 1 day 1.

The time point here: before trial treatment. TRAV- and TRBV-specific primers primed first-strand cDNA, covering alpha and beta chains. The TCRs were subjected to amplification over approximately 19 PCR cycles employing a constant-region primer in conjunction with a V-primer adapter. By in vitro transcription, the isolated mRNA was amplified. TCRdb analysed the reads with MiXCR anew, one entry per CDR3 protein. The repertoire consists of tens of thousands of distinct CDR3 sequences, with about 18% occurring once and the leading ten covering 2.8%. CDR1 is SGHVS and CDR2 is FQNEAQ in the germline V gene. The CDR3 consists of 17 residues. V shed 7 bases, J shed 2 bases, and the junction held 9 bases outside the gene matches.

The V call is TRBV7-8, the J call TRBJ2-6; TRBD1 agrees at 9 bases. Sequenced here: PBMCs, sampled before treatment. The receptor's source is a male donor with prostate cancer. Here the CDR3 DNA reads TGTGCCAGCAACCAACAGGGGGCGAGGGCTGGGGCCAACGTCCTGACTTTC. As protein: CASNQQGARAGANVLTF.